This T cell receptor (beta chain) was sequenced for a study of blood T cell repertoires in COVID-19. Study at large: Researchers got acute and convalescent COVID-19 samples from the United States, Italy and Spain. PBMCs, B-cell-depleted T cells, or T cells provided the cDNA or gDNA that made up the material.

As handled by the study authors: From reference gene primer amplification, estimates of nucleated cell counts were derived. Profiling relied on immunoSEQ multiplex PCR, and the TCRdb table lists in-frame clones only, not all of them. The DNA was the basis for D and trimming; V, J and clone size are from that table. The sample holds a few hundred thousand clones, 85% seen once. The CDR3 length is 16 residues. J lost 6 bases, V lost 1 base, and 10 bases had no gene match. CDR1 is SGHRS, CDR2 YFSETQ, per germline. The chain employs TRBV5-1 and TRBJ2-1; 7 bases are a match to TRBD1. Sequencing was performed on peripheral blood. The TCR originated in a woman aged 18-29 years with acute or convalescent COVID-19. The CDR3 spells CASSLQTGASGNEQFF. The CDR3 DNA reads as TGCGCCAGCAGCTTGCAAACAGGGGCCTCTGGCAATGAGCAGTTCTTC.